The clone carrying this T cell receptor (beta chain) appeared a few times. Each CDR3 protein is one row after TCRdb ran MiXCR on the RT-PCR reads. The repertoire holds roughly 140,000 distinct CDR3 sequences, with approximately 35% as singletons. This specimen belongs to a study of patients and donors after allogeneic stem cell transplantation. The CDR3 has 15 residues. Germline-derived CDR1 and CDR2 are KGHSH and LQKENI. V dropped 3 bases and J dropped 3 bases, with 12 bases sitting between them. The chain has TRBV18 and TRBJ1-3; D is unresolved. The clonotype was recovered from a human donor who was either an allogeneic HSCT recipient or a stem cell or donor lymphocyte infusion donor (not recorded which). It is not recorded whose cells these are; they may come from a transplant donor. Sequences were obtained from blood, either unsorted or a sorted T cell fraction (not recorded which). CDR3 protein: CASSPPPGSGNTIYF. CDR3 in DNA: TGTGCCAGCTCACCCCCGCCCGGAAGTGGAAACACCATATATTTT. The entire variable domain, with the rest obtained from reference TRBV18 and TRBJ1-3, is as follows: NAGVMQNPRHLVRRRGQEARLRCSPMKGHSHVYWYRQLPEEGLKFMVYLQKENIIDESGMPKERFSAEFPKEGPSILRIQQVVRGDSAAYFCASSPPPGSGNTIYFGEGSWLTVV.